This entry is about one T cell receptor beta chain. Germline loops: CDR1 SGDLS, CDR2 YYNGEE. The CDR3 totals 22 residues. V lost 4 bases, J lost 2 bases, and 37 bases lay in between. The sample is drawn from a study of blood T cell repertoires in COVID-19. Background on the study: Italy, Spain and the United States were the sources of the convalescent and acute COVID-19 samples.

Original methodology: From reference gene primer amplification, estimates of nucleated cell counts were derived. Using immunoSEQ multiplex PCR, the repertoire was profiled, and TCRdb retains in-frame clones only, with some absent. The DNA gave D and trimming, while V, J and clone size come from that table. This sample has approximately 150,000 clones, with more than 65% found just once. The sequence derives from a man in his 60s with acute or convalescent COVID-19. The source material was peripheral blood. The genes are TRBV9 and TRBJ2-7, with D possibly being TRBD1 or TRBD2 (9 bases each). The CDR3 coding sequence is TGTGCCAGCAGCCCCCCGGGACAGGGAGGCCCCCGACCCGTAGCGGGGGCCTACGAGCAGTACTTC. This encodes CASSPPGQGGPRPVAGAYEQYF.